Listed below are T cell receptor beta chains from one sample, sequenced in a study of Ad26.COV2.S vaccination and SARS-CoV-2 variants. Sequencing used immunoSEQ multiplex PCR; TCRdb keeps in-frame clones, though not all of them. Among a few hundred thousand clones, more than 75% were seen once, and the ten largest hold 3.6%. Source: peripheral blood, taken in a trial of Ad26.COV2.S vaccine versus placebo. These receptors originate from a person between 18 and 60 years old who received the Ad26.COV2.S COVID-19 vaccine or a placebo. The CDR3 runs from the conserved cysteine through the conserved F or W. D genes are given only for firm matches. Rows give clone size only sometimes, using once, few, many, or a class for an expanded clone.

clone_size	v_call	cdr3_length	d_call	j_call	cdr3_aa	cdr3_nt
.	TRBV4-3	13	.	TRBJ1-6	CASSQDVGSPLHF	TGCGCCAGCAGCCAAGATGTGGGGTCACCCCTCCACTTT
.	TRBV5-4	14	.	TRBJ2-5	CASSPDRRGETQYF	TGTGCCAGCAGCCCTGACCGGCGCGGGGAGACCCAGTACTTC
.	TRBV9	15	.	TRBJ2-2	CASSAWGAGTGELFF	TGTGCCAGCAGCGCATGGGGCGCGGGTACCGGGGAGCTGTTTTTT
.	TRBV4-3	16	TRBD1	TRBJ2-2	CASSQDASGGIGELFF	TGCGCCAGCAGCCAAGATGCGTCAGGGGGAATCGGGGAGCTGTTTTTT
few	TRBV4-1	17	.	TRBJ1-3	CASSHSAPGVAGNTIYF	TGCGCCAGCAGCCACTCGGCCCCAGGGGTCGCTGGAAACACCATATATTTT
once	TRBV11-2	15	TRBD1	TRBJ2-2	CASSPDRVGTGELFF	TGTGCCAGCAGCCCCGACAGGGTCGGGACCGGGGAGCTGTTTTTT
.	TRBV2	14	.	TRBJ2-1	CASSEDGSYNEQFF	TGTGCCAGCAGTGAGGACGGATCCTACAATGAGCAGTTCTTC
few	TRBV5-1	13	.	TRBJ1-6	CASSFSDNSPLHF	TGCGCCAGCAGCTTCTCGGATAATTCACCCCTCCACTTT
.	TRBV19	11	.	TRBJ2-1	CASSTGNEQFF	TGTGCCAGTAGCACAGGCAATGAGCAGTTCTTC
.	TRBV24-1	17	TRBD1	TRBJ2-5	CATSTDRDYESRETQYF	TGTGCCACCAGTACCGACAGGGATTACGAGTCAAGGGAGACCCAGTACTTC
.	TRBV7-9	16	.	TRBJ2-2	CASSPRDPLNTGELFF	TGTGCCAGCAGCCCCCGGGACCCTCTGAACACCGGGGAGCTGTTTTTT
.	TRBV5-1	15	.	TRBJ2-5	CASSLDSGAGETQYF	TGCGCCAGCAGCTTGGACTCAGGGGCGGGAGAGACCCAGTACTTC
.	TRBV21-1	10	.	TRBJ1-1	CARDGDEAFF	TGTGCCAGGGACGGAGATGAAGCTTTCTTT
.	TRBV7-2	14	.	TRBJ2-5	CASSLAGNQETQYF	TGTGCCAGCAGCTTGGCAGGTAACCAAGAGACCCAGTACTTC
once	TRBV28	16	.	TRBJ1-2	CASRQNGATVRTTRTF	TGTGCCAGCAGACAGAATGGGGCCACGGTACGAACGACTAGGACCTTC
.	TRBV4-1	13	.	TRBJ2-5	CASSQFSPETQYF	TGCGCCAGCAGCCAATTCAGCCCTGAGACCCAGTACTTC
few	TRBV19	15	.	TRBJ1-5	CASSIEGLHNQPQHF	TGTGCCAGTAGTATAGAGGGATTACACAATCAGCCCCAGCATTTT
.	TRBV28	16	.	TRBJ2-5	CASSRPGQANGETQYF	TGTGCCAGCAGTCGGCCGGGGCAGGCGAATGGAGAGACCCAGTACTTC
.	TRBV19	12	TRBD1	TRBJ1-2	CASLGTGAGYTF	TGTGCCAGTTTAGGGACAGGGGCCGGCTACACCTTC
.	TRBV7-8	17	.	TRBJ1-1	CASSLGRTFESNTEAFF	TGTGCCAGCAGCTTGGGAAGGACATTCGAGTCGAACACTGAAGCTTTCTTT
.	TRBV7-2	19	TRBD2	TRBJ2-3	CASSLVRLAGGPTTDTQYF	TGTGCCAGCAGCTTAGTCAGACTAGCGGGGGGGCCAACCACAGATACGCAGTATTTT
.	TRBV30	14	TRBD2	TRBJ2-7	CAWSVAGGGYEQYF	TGTGCCTGGAGCGTAGCGGGGGGCGGCTACGAGCAGTACTTC
.	TRBV6-5	13	.	TRBJ2-6	CASSYSGANVLTF	TGTGCCAGCAGTTACTCGGGGGCCAACGTCCTGACTTTC
.	TRBV7-2	16	TRBD2	TRBJ2-1	CASSFGLAGGRNEQFF	TGTGCCAGCAGCTTCGGACTAGCGGGGGGCCGGAATGAGCAGTTCTTC
.	TRBV24-1	17	TRBD2	TRBJ2-2	CATSDRGTSGEAGELFF	TGTGCCACCAGTGATCGGGGGACTAGCGGGGAAGCCGGGGAGCTGTTTTTT
once	TRBV27	15	TRBD1	TRBJ2-2	CASRGRGWNTGELFF	TGTGCCAGCAGGGGCAGGGGGTGGAACACCGGGGAGCTGTTTTTT
.	TRBV11-3	16	TRBD1	TRBJ2-2	CASSIRQGSITGELFF	TGTGCCAGCAGCATAAGACAGGGGTCCATCACCGGGGAGCTGTTTTTT
.	TRBV9	15	.	TRBJ2-1	CASSPQSYTYNEQFF	TGTGCCAGCAGCCCTCAGTCATATACCTACAATGAGCAGTTCTTC
.	TRBV6-5	15	.	TRBJ1-5	CASRRSESSNQPQHF	TGTGCCAGCAGGCGGTCTGAGAGTAGCAATCAGCCCCAGCATTTT
.	TRBV11-2	15	TRBD1	TRBJ1-1	CASTEGAGVNTEAFF	TGTGCCAGCACCGAGGGGGCTGGCGTGAACACTGAAGCTTTCTTT
.	TRBV6-2/TRBV6-3	11	.	TRBJ1-4	CASSANEKLFF	TGTGCCAGCAGCGCAAATGAAAAACTGTTTTTT
.	TRBV19	14	TRBD2	TRBJ2-7	CASSTPGLGNEQYF	TGTGCCAGTAGTACTCCGGGACTAGGTAACGAGCAGTACTTC
.	TRBV28	15	.	TRBJ2-5	CASTLYEGIQETQYF	TGTGCCAGCACCCTTTACGAGGGGATCCAGGAGACCCAGTACTTC
.	TRBV29-1	14	.	TRBJ2-2	CSVLPLESTGELFF	TGCAGCGTTCTTCCTCTGGAGAGCACCGGGGAGCTGTTTTTT
.	TRBV19	16	.	TRBJ1-5	CASSIVRGVSNQPQHF	TGTGCCAGTAGTATCGTCCGGGGGGTTAGCAATCAGCCCCAGCATTTT
.	TRBV5-4	15	.	TRBJ2-3	CASSLGGESTDTQYF	TGTGCCAGCAGCTTGGGTGGGGAGAGCACAGATACGCAGTATTTT
.	TRBV5-6	16	.	TRBJ1-1	CASSLWALGMDTEAFF	TGTGCCAGCAGCTTGTGGGCACTGGGCATGGACACTGAAGCTTTCTTT
.	TRBV19	15	.	TRBJ1-4	CASSKTDSNHEKLFF	TGTGCCAGTAGCAAAACCGACAGCAACCATGAAAAACTGTTTTTT
.	TRBV7-2	12	.	TRBJ2-7	CASSLAQTEQYF	TGTGCCAGCAGCTTAGCGCAGACCGAGCAGTACTTC
.	TRBV3-1/TRBV3-2	17	.	TRBJ1-1	CASSQGRFNSERTEAFF	TGTGCCAGCAGCCAAGGTCGATTTAATTCTGAACGCACTGAAGCTTTCTTT
.	TRBV19	13	.	TRBJ2-5	CASSIDYRETQYF	TGTGCCAGTAGTATAGACTACCGAGAGACCCAGTACTTC
.	TRBV7-2	16	.	TRBJ1-6	CASSLSARVINSPLHF	TGTGCCAGCAGCTTATCGGCCAGGGTAATAAATTCACCCCTCCACTTT
.	TRBV5-1	17	TRBD1	TRBJ2-2	CASSLNPGQGGAGELFF	TGCGCCAGCAGCTTGAACCCCGGACAGGGGGGCGCCGGGGAGCTGTTTTTT
.	TRBV19	16	TRBD2	TRBJ2-5	CASSIPGLAGEETQYF	TGTGCCAGTAGTATCCCGGGACTAGCGGGGGAAGAGACCCAGTACTTC
.	TRBV28	12	.	TRBJ1-2	CASSLGFYGYTF	TGTGCCAGCAGTTTGGGGTTCTATGGCTACACCTTC
.	TRBV6-2/TRBV6-3	13	.	TRBJ2-3	CASSYGSVDTQYF	TGTGCCAGCAGTTACGGGTCAGTAGATACGCAGTATTTT
.	TRBV2	13	TRBD1	TRBJ1-2	CASSMDRDYGYTF	TGTGCCAGCAGTATGGACAGGGACTATGGCTACACCTTC
.	TRBV7-9	14	TRBD1	TRBJ2-7	CASSPGTGAHEQYF	TGTGCCAGCAGCCCCGGGACAGGGGCCCACGAGCAGTACTTC
.	TRBV6-5	16	.	TRBJ1-4	CASSYSSWGLGEKLFF	TGTGCCAGCAGTTACTCGTCATGGGGTTTAGGTGAAAAACTGTTTTTT
.	TRBV27	13	.	TRBJ2-6	CASSWTGANVLTF	TGTGCCAGCAGTTGGACAGGGGCCAACGTCCTGACTTTC
.	TRBV19	11	.	TRBJ1-1	CASNGGFEAFF	TGTGCCAGTAATGGGGGGTTTGAAGCTTTCTTT
.	TRBV6-5	12	.	TRBJ1-2	CASSKGRGGYTF	TGTGCCAGCAGCAAAGGTCGCGGTGGCTACACCTTC
.	TRBV4-1	16	.	TRBJ2-7	CASSQEVRPASYEQYF	TGCGCCAGCAGCCAAGAAGTTCGTCCAGCCTCCTACGAGCAGTACTTC
.	TRBV4-3	13	.	TRBJ1-2	CASSQDRINGYTF	TGCGCCAGCAGCCAAGACAGGATTAATGGCTACACCTTC
.	TRBV29-1	12	.	TRBJ1-2	CSVDRGVGGYTF	TGCAGCGTTGACAGGGGAGTAGGTGGCTACACCTTC